This T cell receptor beta chain is drawn from a study of shared clonotypes between healthy human individuals. Germline-derived CDR1 and CDR2 are SEHNR and FQNEAQ (reference sequence). This CDR3 region has 16 residues. Germline trimming cut 1 base from V and 6 bases from J; bases unmatched to any gene: 4. The protocol was immunoSEQ multiplex PCR, while the TCRdb copy is restricted to in-frame clones and leaves out a portion. In the table there are some 2,400,000 clones, around 95% of which are singletons. The TCR comes from a man aged 18-30 years in good health. The V gene is TRBV7-9, the J gene TRBJ1-4; the match to TRBD1 covers 11 bases. Material for sequencing was naive CD4+ T cells sorted from blood. Sample subset: CD45RA+ positively selected. CDR3 in DNA: TGTGCCAGCAGCTTAGACGGGGGACAGGGGGATGAAAAACTGTTTTTT. Protein: CASSLDGGQGDEKLFF.